Below are 20 T cell receptor beta chains sequenced from a single sample in a study of identical twins. Via MiXCR, TCRdb re-called the 5' RACE reads, giving one row per CDR3 protein. The sample includes approximately 1.8 million distinct CDR3 sequences, roughly 35% seen only once; the top ten take more than 0.25%. The sample comprised cord blood. The source is a newborn girl in good health.

This clonotype was found a few times. This rearrangement joins TRBV25-1 to TRBJ2-5; a possible D gene is TRBD1 (6 bases). CDR3 length: 16 amino acids. The germline gives CDR1 MGHDK, CDR2 SYGVNS. V dropped 3 bases and J dropped 4 bases, with 18 bases sitting between them. For the CDR3, the DNA is TGTGCCAGCAGTGAGTTGGGGGCAGGGAGAAGAGAGACCCAGTACTTC. Amino acids: CASSELGAGRRETQYF.

A note on this clonotype: This may be a read error, as it is one base from a much larger clone. The chain couples TRBV29-1 to TRBJ2-5; D call uncertain. CDR3 length equals 11 residues. CDR1 and CDR2 (germline): SQVTM, ANQGSEA. Trimming pared 4 bases from V and 11 bases from J, leaving 14 bases between. This chain's CDR3 is CSVVEVNEQYF. Written as DNA, the CDR3 is TGCAGCGTTGTTGAAGTCAATGAGCAGTACTTC.

The J gene is TRBJ2-5, the V gene TRBV27; D remains ambiguous. Germline lookup yields CDR1 MNHEY and CDR2 SMNVEV (reference sequence). V was shortened by 2 bases and J by 4 bases, with 14 bases between the two germline ends. The CDR3 sequence is 15 residues long. The CDR3 bases are TGTGCCAGCAGTTTAGACCCAGGTGGTGCAGAGACCCAGTACTTC. It codes for CASSLDPGGAETQYF.

This sequence joins TRBV28 and TRBJ2-4, with 9 bases fitting TRBD1. Matching the DNA end better, TRBJ2-7 makes the J call doubtful. The CDR3 totals 13 residues. Germline values: CDR1 MDHEN, CDR2 SYDVKM. The CDR3 sequence is CASPGQGSYEQYF. The DNA of the CDR3 is TGTGCCAGCCCGGGACAGGGAAGCTACGAGCAGTACTTC.

This clonotype was observed a handful of times. The rearrangement uses TRBV20-1 and TRBJ2-4; D not resolved. The closer fit of TRBJ2-5 to the DNA end suggests the J call may be wrong. There are 13 residues in the CDR3. Germline V lookup: CDR1 DFQATT, CDR2 SNEGSKA (reference sequence). The CDR3 region is CSARVGVSATQYF. The CDR3 coding sequence is TGCAGTGCTAGAGTGGGTGTGTCAGCGACCCAGTACTTC.

This clonotype has only a few counts. This chain joins TRBV4-1 and TRBJ1-2; D is unresolved. V was shortened by 2 bases and J by 4 bases, with 11 bases between the two germline ends. The CDR3 is 14 residues long. In germline, CDR1 is MGHRA, CDR2 YSYEKL. CDR3 nucleotide sequence: TGCGCCAGCAGCCAACTTTCCGACATCTATGGCTACACCTTC. Translated, it gives CASSQLSDIYGYTF.

The chain joins TRBV30 to TRBJ2-5; D gene uncertain. This CDR3 is 13 amino acids long. V was cut by 2 bases and J by 5 bases, with 12 bases left in between. CDR1 GTSNPN and CDR2 SVGIG come from the germline V gene (reference sequence). The CDR3 DNA follows: TGTGCCTGGAGTATAAACCCCGGGGAGACCCAGTACTTC. Protein product: CAWSINPGETQYF.

This clonotype was picked up a small number of times. This chain connects TRBV7-8 to TRBJ2-5, with D hard to call. Trimming removed 0 bases at V and 1 base at J, with 6 bases between. The CDR3 length is 14 residues. CDR1 is SGHVS and CDR2 is FQNEAQ in the germline V gene. CDR3 bases: TGTGCCAGCAGCTTAGCAGAGACCCAAGAGACCCAGTACTTC. Translating it yields CASSLAETQETQYF.

This clonotype was recorded at least ten times. The chain has TRBV3-1 and TRBJ2-3; 14 bases match TRBD2. Per germline, CDR1 LGHDT and CDR2 YNNKEL (reference sequence). The V gene end was trimmed by 3 bases and the J gene end by 4 bases; junction bases not matched to a gene: 3. This CDR3 contains 16 residues. The CDR3 region is CASSQGTSGRADTQYF. CDR3 bases: TGTGCCAGCAGCCAGGGGACTAGCGGGAGAGCAGATACGCAGTATTTT.

The chain combines TRBV14 with TRBJ2-4; D may be TRBD2 (5 bases). Per the germline V gene, CDR1 is SGHDN and CDR2 is FVKESK. The V end was cut by 1 base, the J end by 0 bases, with 13 bases between. This CDR3 has 17 amino acids. The CDR3 is CASSQGLRARAKNIQYF. The DNA of the CDR3 is TGTGCCAGCAGCCAAGGATTGAGGGCAAGAGCCAAAAACATTCAGTACTTC.

This chain links TRBV25-1 with TRBJ1-6, with D maybe TRBD1 (5 bases). This CDR3 contains 18 residues. CDR1 and CDR2 (germline): MGHDK, SYGVNS. Trimming shortened V by 3 bases and J by 2 bases, and 17 bases separated the two germline ends. CDR3 DNA: TGTGCCAGCAGTGAGCCCCCCCAAAGGGGAACCTATAATTCACCCCTCCACTTT. Amino acids: CASSEPPQRGTYNSPLHF.

The chain uses TRBV3-1 and TRBJ1-2; D is perhaps TRBD1 (6 bases). V lost 2 bases, J lost 7 bases, and 8 bases lay in between. Germline V gene lookup returns CDR1 LGHDT and CDR2 YNNKEL (reference sequence). The CDR3 runs to 12 residues. The DNA of the CDR3 is TGTGCCAGCAGCCAATCAGGGGTTGGCTACACCTTC. It translates to CASSQSGVGYTF. Supplemented by reference TRBV3-1 and TRBJ1-2, the full variable domain reads DTAVSQTPKYLVTQMGNDKSIKCEQNLGHDTMYWYKQDSKKFLKIMFSYNNKELIINETVPNRFSPKSPDKAHLNLHINSLELGDSAVYFCASSQSGVGYTFGSGTRLTVV.

J is TRBJ2-4 and V is TRBV28, with D hard to call. From germline, CDR1 is MDHEN and CDR2 SYDVKM. The CDR3 covers 15 residues. Trimming shortened V by 5 bases and J by 8 bases, and 19 bases separated the two germline ends. The CDR3 is CASSPSGSGADIQYF. DNA for the CDR3: TGTGCCAGCAGTCCATCTGGGTCCGGTGCGGACATTCAGTACTTC.

There are a few counts of this clonotype. The J gene is TRBJ1-6, the V gene TRBV5-1; perhaps TRBD1 as D (5 bases). The CDR3 has 17 amino acids. Trimming pared 3 bases from V and 7 bases from J, leaving 20 bases between. The germline CDR1 and CDR2 sequences are SGHRS and YFSETQ. CDR3 bases: TGCGCCAGCAGCTCCGGAACCCCGGGACTCCTGAATTCACCCCTCCACTTT. Protein: CASSSGTPGLLNSPLHF.

This clonotype was detected a few times. The chain joins TRBV5-1 to TRBJ2-5, with D unresolved. The germline CDR1 and CDR2 sequences are SGHRS and YFSETQ. The CDR3 is made up of 13 amino acids. Trimming removed 2 bases at V and 5 bases at J, with 10 bases between. CDR3 amino acids: CASSFTGPETQYF. The CDR3 region has the DNA TGCGCCAGCAGCTTTACGGGTCCGGAGACCCAGTACTTC.

The chain couples TRBV7-2 to TRBJ1-2; D is ambiguous. Looked up from germline, CDR1 is SGHTA and CDR2 is FQGNSA. The CDR3 consists of 14 residues. Trimming took off 2 bases at V and 5 bases at J, with 12 bases between the two ends. CDR3 region: CASSLLTGRYGYTF. DNA for the CDR3: TGTGCCAGCAGCTTACTTACGGGCAGATATGGCTACACCTTC.

The gene calls are TRBV3-1 and TRBJ1-2; D is undetermined. Trimming removed 0 bases at V and 4 bases at J, with 12 bases between. The CDR3 is 15 amino acids. Germline assignment: CDR1 LGHDT and CDR2 YNNKEL (reference sequence). CDR3 region: CASSQDQTRLYGYTF. For the CDR3, the DNA is TGTGCCAGCAGCCAAGATCAGACCCGCCTCTATGGCTACACCTTC.

Only a few counts were recorded for this clonotype. The chain has TRBV4-2 and TRBJ2-3; D not certain. Deletions cut 1 base from V and 2 bases from J, with 7 bases between. CDR3 length: 14 amino acids. CDR1 is LGHNA and CDR2 is YNFKEQ in the germline V gene. The CDR3 region is CASSQGTDTDTQYF. The CDR3 DNA reads as TGTGCCAGCAGCCAAGGTACGGACACAGATACGCAGTATTTT.

V and J are TRBV3-1 and TRBJ2-5, with D tentatively TRBD2 (5 bases). This CDR3 has 16 residues. The V gene's germline CDR1 is LGHDT and CDR2 YNNKEL (reference sequence). V was trimmed by 0 bases and J by 2 bases, leaving 13 bases between them. The CDR3 nucleotides are TGTGCCAGCAGCCAAGATCGAATAGCGCGGCAAGAGACCCAGTACTTC. This translates into CASSQDRIARQETQYF.

The table lists this clonotype with many counts. The chain recombines TRBV20-1 with TRBJ2-5; 7 positions agree with TRBD2. Looked up from germline, CDR1 is DFQATT and CDR2 is SNEGSKA (reference sequence). The CDR3 has 15 amino acids. V was clipped by 0 bases and J by 0 bases; unmatched bases: 4. CDR3 DNA: TGCAGTGCTAGAGATACAGCGGGGTACCAAGAGACCCAGTACTTC. Translation: CSARDTAGYQETQYF.